This entry lists 30 T cell receptor beta chains sequenced from one sample in a study of technical replicates of blood from a few donors. Assay used: immunoSEQ multiplex PCR; TCRdb lists only in-frame clones, some missing. The sample includes tens of thousands of clones, roughly 94% of them seen just once. Sequenced material: T cells isolated from PBMCs. These receptor sequences come from a human donor in good health.

The rearrangement links TRBV5-1 to TRBJ2-1; 7 bases align to TRBD1. This CDR3 has 15 amino acids. V gave up 4 bases and J gave up 1 base; unmatched junction bases: 5. CDR1 is SGHRS, CDR2 YFSETQ, per germline. CDR3 amino acids: CASSPRDSSYNEQFF. The DNA of the CDR3 is TGCGCCAGCAGCCCCCGGGACAGTTCCTACAATGAGCAGTTCTTC.

The CDR3 region has the DNA TGCGCCAGCAGCTTGGCTAGCGGGTTCTCCTACGAGCAGTACTTC. Its translation is CASSLASGFSYEQYF. This chain connects TRBV5-1 to TRBJ2-7, with 8 bases matching TRBD2. CDR1 SGHRS and CDR2 YFSETQ come from the germline V gene. Germline trimming cut 0 bases from V and 0 bases from J; bases unmatched to any gene: 2. This CDR3 contains 15 residues.

The rearrangement links TRBV4-3 to TRBJ2-7; 9 bases agree with TRBD1. J lost 4 bases, V lost 4 bases, and 5 bases had no gene match. The CDR3 is made up of 14 amino acids. Per the germline V gene, CDR1 is LGHNA and CDR2 is YSLEER. Written as DNA, the CDR3 is TGCGCCAGCAGCCCGGGACAGGGAGGATACGAGCAGTACTTC. This translates into CASSPGQGGYEQYF.

The genes are TRBV2 and TRBJ2-1, with D possibly matching TRBD2 (5 bases). The CDR3 spans 12 residues. Germline CDR1 reads SNHLY; CDR2 reads FYNNEI. Trimming shortened V by 10 bases and J by 1 base, and 8 bases separated the two germline ends. The CDR3 loop reads CATEDSYNEQFF. The DNA of the CDR3 is TGTGCCACGGAGGATTCCTACAATGAGCAGTTCTTC. Filled out from reference TRBV2 and TRBJ2-1, the complete variable domain reads EPEVTQTPSHQVTQMGQEVILRCVPISNHLYFYWYRQILGQKVEFLVSFYNNEISEKSEIFDDQFSVERPDGSNFTLKIRSTKLEDSAMYFCATEDSYNEQFFGPGTRLTVL.

CDR3 sequence: CASNRGQDQPQHF. The CDR3, as DNA: TGTGCCAGCAACAGGGGGCAGGATCAGCCCCAGCATTTT. The genes are TRBV6-1 and TRBJ1-5; 9 bases are a match to TRBD1. CDR3 length: 13 amino acids. J was trimmed by 5 bases and V by 7 bases; bases with no gene match: 3. Per germline, CDR1 MNHNS and CDR2 SASEGT.

This clone has a single count. This chain links TRBV19 with TRBJ2-1, with D tentatively TRBD1 (5 bases). CDR1 and CDR2 (germline): LNHDA, SQIVND (reference sequence). The V end was cut by 6 bases, the J end by 0 bases, with 9 bases between. The CDR3 spans 14 residues. The CDR3 DNA follows: TGTGCCAGTAGAGGGGCCGGCTCCTACAATGAGCAGTTCTTC. This sequence encodes CASRGAGSYNEQFF.

The V and J genes are TRBV4-2 and TRBJ2-3, with 10 bases matching TRBD2. CDR1 is LGHNA and CDR2 is YNFKEQ in the germline V gene. The ends lost 0 bases at V and 7 bases at J; junction bases unmatched: 7. This CDR3 comprises 16 residues. The CDR3 coding sequence is TGTGCCAGCAGCCAAGATATAGCGGGAGGCGGAAATACGCAGTATTTT. It encodes CASSQDIAGGGNTQYF.

The chain employs TRBV6-1 and TRBJ2-1; 10 nucleotides match TRBD1. The length of the CDR3 is 13 residues. Germline V gene data show CDR1 as MNHNS and CDR2 as SASEGT. Losses at the gene ends were 8 bases for V and 8 bases for J; bases not matched to a gene: 6. The CDR3 here is CASDRDRGYEQFF. Written as DNA, the CDR3 is TGTGCCAGCGACCGGGACAGGGGATATGAGCAGTTCTTC.

V and J are TRBV7-3 and TRBJ1-3, with D uncertain. CDR1 is SGHTA, CDR2 FQGTGA, per germline. The CDR3 sequence is 13 residues long. V was shortened by 1 base and J by 6 bases, with 7 bases between the two germline ends. The CDR3 DNA sequence: TGTGCCAGCAGCTTAAGTCTGGCAAACACCATATATTTT. It is translated as CASSLSLANTIYF.

The V call is TRBV13, the J call TRBJ1-5; TRBD1 might be the D (6 bases). Trimming took off 4 bases at V and 4 bases at J, with 11 bases between the two ends. CDR3 length equals 14 residues. Per germline, CDR1 PRHDT and CDR2 FYEKMQ (reference sequence). The CDR3 DNA reads TGTGCCAGCAGCTGGAGACAGGAAAATCAGCCCCAGCATTTT. Encoded protein: CASSWRQENQPQHF.

CDR3: CASGVEVRAFSTDTQYF. For the CDR3, the DNA is TGTGCCAGCGGAGTAGAGGTCAGGGCGTTTTCGACAGATACGCAGTATTTT. The chain links TRBV25-1 to TRBJ2-3; possibly TRBD1 for D (5 bases). The CDR3 has 17 amino acids. V lost 8 bases and J 3 bases, leaving 24 bases between the germline ends. Germline V gene sequence: CDR1 MGHDK, CDR2 SYGVNS.

This clone appeared once. The J gene is TRBJ2-5, the V gene TRBV29-1, with a possible D match to TRBD1 (5 bases). The CDR3 loop spans 12 amino acids. The germline gives CDR1 SQVTM, CDR2 ANQGSEA. V dropped 6 bases and J dropped 1 base, with 9 bases sitting between them. The chain's CDR3 is CSVSGFQETQYF. In DNA form, the CDR3 reads TGCAGCGTATCAGGGTTCCAAGAGACCCAGTACTTC.

The CDR3 here is CASSPQGAHGYTF. Here the CDR3 DNA reads TGTGCCAGCAGCCCGCAGGGGGCGCATGGCTACACCTTC. V and J are TRBV7-9 and TRBJ1-2; 8 bases are shared with TRBD1. The V and J ends lost 5 bases and 6 bases, in that order; junction bases with no gene match: 5. The CDR3 has 13 amino acids. Per the germline V gene, CDR1 is SEHNR and CDR2 is FQNEAQ (reference sequence).

This clone was picked up one time. The V gene is TRBV9, the J gene TRBJ1-1; TRBD1 agrees at 12 bases. This CDR3 region has 15 residues. Germline-derived CDR1 and CDR2 are SGDLS and YYNGEE. After removal of 6 bases from V and 7 bases from J, the junction contained 10 bases not matched to a gene. The CDR3 region is CASTKTGQGAVEAFF. For the CDR3, the DNA is TGTGCCAGCACCAAGACGGGACAGGGGGCTGTTGAAGCTTTCTTT. The full variable domain, with the rest looked up from reference TRBV9 and TRBJ1-1, is DSGVTQTPKHLITATGQRVTLRCSPRSGDLSVYWYQQSLDQGLQFLIQYYNGEERAKGNILERFSAQQFPDLHSELNLSSLELGDSALYFCASTKTGQGAVEAFFGQGTRLTVV.

The chain is built from TRBV19 and TRBJ2-3, with a weak D call TRBD2 (6 bases). From germline, CDR1 is LNHDA and CDR2 SQIVND (reference sequence). V lost 2 bases and J lost 4, with 13 bases in between. The CDR3 consists of 15 residues. The CDR3 loop is CASSIPGLRADTQYF. CDR3 bases: TGTGCCAGTAGTATACCGGGACTCAGGGCAGATACGCAGTATTTT. Complete variable domain (other parts from reference TRBV19 and TRBJ2-3): DGGITQSPKYLFRKEGQNVTLSCEQNLNHDAMYWYRQDPGQGLRLIYYSQIVNDFQKGDIAEGYSVSREKKESFPLTVTSAQKNPTAFYLCASSIPGLRADTQYFGPGTRLTVL.

The chain employs TRBV6-5 and TRBJ2-7, with 7 bases lining up with TRBD1. This CDR3 region has 15 residues. The germline V gene encodes CDR1 MNHEY and CDR2 SVGAGI. Trimming removed 7 bases from V and 0 bases from J; junction bases left unmatched: 9. CDR3 sequence reads: CASIGPGQSSYEQYF. In DNA, the CDR3 is TGTGCCAGCATAGGCCCGGGACAGAGCTCCTACGAGCAGTACTTC.

The CDR3: CASSLEGLDLSYEQYF. In nucleotides, the CDR3 is TGCGCCAGCAGCTTGGAGGGACTAGACCTCTCCTACGAGCAGTACTTC. The V and J genes are TRBV5-1 and TRBJ2-7, with 8 bases aligning to TRBD2. V lost 0 bases to trimming and J lost 0 bases; unmatched junction nucleotides: 5. The germline V gene encodes CDR1 SGHRS and CDR2 YFSETQ. The CDR3 has 16 amino acids. Looking up the rest from reference TRBV5-1 and TRBJ2-7 gives the full variable domain: KAGVTQTPRYLIKTRGQQVTLSCSPISGHRSVSWYQQTPGQGLQFLFEYFSETQRNKGNFPGRFSGRQFSNSRSEMNVSTLELGDSALYLCASSLEGLDLSYEQYFGPGTRLTVT.

This clone appeared once. This chain links TRBV6-5 with TRBJ2-3, with D possibly being TRBD2 (6 bases). The CDR3 sequence is 15 residues long. V shed 5 bases and J shed 2 bases, with 14 bases lying between them. In germline, CDR1 is MNHEY, CDR2 SVGAGI. The chain's CDR3 is CASSTGSVATDTQYF. CDR3 in DNA: TGTGCCAGCAGTACCGGGAGTGTGGCCACAGATACGCAGTATTTT.

The rearrangement links TRBV4-1 to TRBJ1-2; D call uncertain. From germline, CDR1 is MGHRA and CDR2 YSYEKL. This CDR3 is built from 14 residues. V lost 4 bases and J lost 4, with 13 bases in between. CDR3 region: CASSLVGRSYGYTF. CDR3 DNA: TGCGCCAGCAGCCTTGTCGGGAGATCCTATGGCTACACCTTC.

V is TRBV7-9 and J is TRBJ2-7; TRBD1 matches 8 bases. Per the germline V gene, CDR1 is SEHNR and CDR2 is FQNEAQ (reference sequence). This CDR3 has 15 amino acids. The J segment lost 0 bases and the V segment lost 8 bases, leaving 9 bases of the junction unmatched. The CDR3 nucleotides are TGTGCCAGCTGCTGTCCTCAGGGGGCCTCCTACGAGCAGTACTTC. Translating it yields CASCCPQGASYEQYF.

The rearrangement uses TRBV9 and TRBJ1-1, with D possibly TRBD1 on 6 matching bases. This CDR3 contains 15 residues. Germline-derived CDR1 and CDR2 are SGDLS and YYNGEE. The V end was cut by 4 bases, the J end by 7 bases, with 20 bases between. The chain's CDR3 is CASSSSQGIEGEAFF. CDR3 bases: TGTGCCAGCAGCTCCAGTCAGGGGATCGAAGGTGAAGCTTTCTTT.

As DNA, the CDR3 is TGTGCCAGCAGCGACCTAGTCGAGCTAGCGGGAGGTAACGAGCAGTACTTC. Its protein product is CASSDLVELAGGNEQYF. The rearrangement uses TRBV7-9 and TRBJ2-7; the match to TRBD2 covers 11 bases. Trimming removed 5 bases from V and 5 bases from J; junction bases left unmatched: 14. The V gene's germline CDR1 is SEHNR and CDR2 FQNEAQ (reference sequence). The CDR3 has 17 amino acids.

The V and J genes are TRBV27 and TRBJ2-5; 13 bases match TRBD2. V was clipped by 6 bases and J by 5 bases; unmatched bases: 6. The CDR3 runs to 15 residues. CDR1 is MNHEY, CDR2 SMNVEV, per germline (reference sequence). CDR3 region: CASREGLAGPETQYF. The CDR3 coding sequence is TGTGCCAGCAGGGAGGGACTAGCGGGGCCGGAGACCCAGTACTTC.

The rearrangement links TRBV19 to TRBJ2-3, with 8 bases aligning to TRBD2. The CDR3 covers 15 residues. The germline CDR1 and CDR2 sequences are LNHDA and SQIVND (reference sequence). V lost 4 bases to trimming and J lost 3 bases; unmatched junction nucleotides: 6. The CDR3 region is CASSTPAGVTDTQYF. DNA of the CDR3: TGTGCCAGTAGTACCCCAGCGGGAGTAACAGATACGCAGTATTTT.

The V gene is TRBV4-2, the J gene TRBJ2-2, with 8 bases aligning to TRBD1. The CDR3 spans 14 residues. With 4 bases clipped from V and 7 bases from J, the junction kept 5 bases outside the gene matches. Germline values: CDR1 LGHNA, CDR2 YNFKEQ. The CDR3 nucleotides read TGTGCCAGCAGCCCCGCTGACAGGGGCGGGGAGCTGTTTTTT. This gives the protein CASSPADRGGELFF.

The V and J genes are TRBV4-2 and TRBJ2-7; D is unclear. In germline, CDR1 is LGHNA, CDR2 YNFKEQ. CDR3 length equals 16 residues. V was trimmed by 0 bases and J by 0 bases, leaving 12 bases between them. The CDR3: CASSQDQETPSYEQYF. CDR3 nucleotide sequence: TGTGCCAGCAGCCAAGATCAGGAAACTCCCTCCTACGAGCAGTACTTC.

This chain joins TRBV4-3 and TRBJ2-7; 9 bases are shared with TRBD2. Losses at the gene ends were 0 bases for V and 5 bases for J; bases not matched to a gene: 11. The germline V gene encodes CDR1 LGHNA and CDR2 YSLEER. There are 17 residues in the CDR3. The CDR3 nucleotides read TGCGCCAGCAGCCAAGATAGTCAAGCGGGAGGTATCGACGAGCAGTACTTC. Protein: CASSQDSQAGGIDEQYF.

The genes are TRBV4-3 and TRBJ2-1, with D unclear. CDR1 is LGHNA, CDR2 YSLEER, per germline. The ends were cut back, 0 bases at V and 5 bases at J, with 14 bases in the middle. The CDR3 covers 16 residues. CDR3 loop: CASSQDPAAANNEQFF. The CDR3 region has the DNA TGCGCCAGCAGCCAAGATCCGGCGGCAGCAAACAATGAGCAGTTCTTC.

The DNA for the CDR3 is TGCGCCAGCAGTGGGCAGGGCTGGATCTATGGCTACACCTTC. This gives the protein CASSGQGWIYGYTF. The chain couples TRBV10-2 to TRBJ1-2, with D possibly matching TRBD1 (5 bases). Germline lookup yields CDR1 WSHSY and CDR2 SAAADI. Trimming cost V 4 bases and J 4 bases, with 13 bases left between them. The CDR3 contains 14 residues.

For the CDR3, the DNA is TGTGCCAGCAGTGAACAGGGGTGGCAGCCCCAGCATTTT. This sequence encodes CASSEQGWQPQHF. This rearrangement joins TRBV25-1 to TRBJ1-5, with D possibly TRBD1 on 6 matching bases. Germline V gene lookup returns CDR1 MGHDK and CDR2 SYGVNS. The V end lost 2 bases, the J end lost 7 bases, and 9 bases lay between the germline ends. The CDR3 contains 13 residues.